The T cell receptor beta chain under discussion was sequenced for a study of control samples from healthy donors and cancer patients. Germline CDR1 and CDR2: MNHEY and SMNVEV (reference sequence). The CDR3 contains 14 residues. With 5 bases removed from V and 5 bases from J, the gap between germline ends came to 13 bases. Assay: immunoSEQ multiplex PCR; the TCRdb copy retains only in-frame clones and omits some. The sample lists 95,000 to 130,000 clones; about 93% were seen once. The receptor comes from a man aged 30 to 45 in good health. This sequence joins TRBV27 and TRBJ2-1, with D possibly called TRBD1 or TRBD2 (6 bases each). Sequencing was carried out using blood. The CDR3 region is CASSRGASHNEQFF. Written as DNA, the CDR3 is TGTGCCAGCAGTAGGGGGGCGTCCCACAATGAGCAGTTCTTC.